This entry concerns a single T cell receptor (beta chain). Antigen unknown. The data were taken from a study of graft-versus-host responses after intestinal transplantation. Whole-study results and caveats: Allografts from individuals with graft-donor T cell macrochimerism displayed high graft-versus-host to host-versus-graft clonal ratios.

The method was immunoSEQ multiplex PCR; TCRdb's version includes in-frame clones alone and lacks a portion of them. The sample carries around 30,000 clones, 85% to 95% recorded once. Trimming left V 4 bases short and J 4 bases short, with 18 bases between. CDR1 is LGHNA, CDR2 YSLEER, per germline. The CDR3 contains 16 residues. The source material was PBMCs, sampled roughly 62 days after intestinal transplant. This TCR derives from a human patient who received an intestinal transplant, so some T cells may come from the graft donor. The V call is TRBV4-3, the J call TRBJ2-3; D assignment may be TRBD1 or TRBD2 (6 bases each). CDR3 sequence: CASSPVGGPFPDTQYF. Written as DNA, the CDR3 is TGCGCCAGCAGCCCAGTGGGGGGCCCCTTCCCAGATACGCAGTATTTT.